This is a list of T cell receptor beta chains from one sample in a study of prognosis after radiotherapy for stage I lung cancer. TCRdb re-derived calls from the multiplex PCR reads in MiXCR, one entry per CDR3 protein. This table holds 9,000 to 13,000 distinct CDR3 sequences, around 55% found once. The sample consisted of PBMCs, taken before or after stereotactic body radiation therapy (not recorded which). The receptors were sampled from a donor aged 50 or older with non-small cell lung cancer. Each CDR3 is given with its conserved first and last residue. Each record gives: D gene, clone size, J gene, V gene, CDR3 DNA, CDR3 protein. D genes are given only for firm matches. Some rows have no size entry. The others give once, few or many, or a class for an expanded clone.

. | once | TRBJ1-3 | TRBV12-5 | TGTGCTATTGGTTTTGTATCATCTGGAAACACCATATATTTT | CAIGFVSSGNTIYF
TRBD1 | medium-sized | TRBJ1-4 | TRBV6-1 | TGTGCCAGCAGCAGGGGGGAGGGATTGATTAATGAAAAACTGTTTTTT | CASSRGEGLINEKLFF
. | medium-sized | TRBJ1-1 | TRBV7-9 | TGTGCCAGCAGCCAAGGACAGCCCACTGAAGCTTTCTTT | CASSQGQPTEAFF
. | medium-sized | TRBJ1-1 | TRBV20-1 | TGCAGTGCTAGAGGCCCAGAGAACACTGAAGCTTTCTTT | CSARGPENTEAFF
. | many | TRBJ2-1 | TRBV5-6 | TGTGCCAGCAGCTCCTGGGACAATGAGCAGTTCTTC | CASSSWDNEQFF
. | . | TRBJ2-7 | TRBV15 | TGTGCCACCAGGGACAGCTACTACGAGAAGTACTTC | CATRDSYYEKYF
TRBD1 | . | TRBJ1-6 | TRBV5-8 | TGTGCCAGCAGCAAGGGACAGGAGGGATCACCCCTCCACTTT | CASSKGQEGSPLHF
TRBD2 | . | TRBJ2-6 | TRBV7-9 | TGTGCCAGCAGCTTTAGCGGGAGCCCGGGTGGGGCCAACGTCCTGACTTTC | CASSFSGSPGGANVLTF
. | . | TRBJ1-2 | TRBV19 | TGTGCCAGTACCCCCGGTCACTATGGCTACACCTTC | CASTPGHYGYTF
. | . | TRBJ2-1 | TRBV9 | TGTGCCAGCAGGGACCCTAACGGGAGCTCCTACAATGAGCAGTTCTTC | CASRDPNGSSYNEQFF
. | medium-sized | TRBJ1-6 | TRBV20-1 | TGCAGTGCTAGAGATTCTGGGCGGAATAATTCACCCCTCCACTTT | CSARDSGRNNSPLHF